This TCR beta chain was profiled in a study of T-cell reconstitution after alpha-beta-depleted transplantation in children. CDR1 is MGHDK and CDR2 is SYGVNS in the germline V gene. The CDR3 is 14 amino acids. V lost 5 bases and J 4 bases, leaving 11 bases between the germline ends. It was with unique molecular identifiers that the TCRbeta library was prepared. TCRdb called the PCR reads again in MiXCR, with one record for every CDR3 protein. The sample carries 400,000 to 500,000 distinct CDR3 sequences, approximately 11% recorded once. This sample comprised PBMCs from the stem cell graft donor, obtained from the stem cell graft. The source is a human donor who donated a stem cell graft to a child with acute myeloid leukemia. The rearrangement links TRBV25-1 to TRBJ2-2; D call uncertain. Here the CDR3 reads CASSPLPVTGELFF. DNA for the CDR3: TGTGCCAGCAGTCCACTACCGGTCACCGGGGAGCTGTTTTTT.